This is a list of T cell receptor beta chains from one sample in a study of CD8 T cells in ankylosing spondylitis. TCRdb called the 5' RACE reads again in MiXCR, with one record for every CDR3 protein. Of about 700,000 distinct CDR3 sequences in the sample, 15% to 20% are singletons; the top ten hold under 20%. The sample consisted of blood, either unsorted or a sorted T cell fraction (not recorded which). The receptors stem from a male donor with ankylosing spondylitis. CDR3s include the opening cysteine and the closing phenylalanine or tryptophan. The order of the fields is CDR3 length, V gene, D gene, J gene, clone size, CDR3 DNA, CDR3 protein. A D gene is named only where the DNA matches it firmly. Size values are once, few and many counts, or a class for expanded clones, and some rows have none.

12	TRBV28	NA	TRBJ1-2	few	TGTGCCAGCAGGCAGGGAATGGATGGCTACACCTTC	CASRQGMDGYTF
14	TRBV7-9	NA	TRBJ2-2	NA	TGTGCCAGCAGCTATCTATGGGACACCGGGGAGCTGTTTTTT	CASSYLWDTGELFF
15	TRBV24-1	NA	TRBJ2-3	many	TGTGCCACCAGTGATCCCGGGGAGAGCACAGATACGCAGTATTTT	CATSDPGESTDTQYF
12	TRBV29-1	NA	TRBJ2-1	NA	TGCAGCGTTGAGGGCAGGGAGGCTGAGCAGTTCTTC	CSVEGREAEQFF
15	TRBV5-1	NA	TRBJ2-2	NA	TGCGCCAGCAGCCATAGTCAGGGGGGAACCGGGGAGCTGTTTTTT	CASSHSQGGTGELFF
16	TRBV5-1	NA	TRBJ2-4	NA	TGCGCCAGCAGCTTGGCCCAGGGCGGTTCCAAAAACATTCAGTACTTC	CASSLAQGGSKNIQYF
16	TRBV27	TRBD2	TRBJ2-5	NA	TGTGCCAGCAGTTTATCGGCTAGCGGGGGGGAAGAGACCCAGTACTTC	CASSLSASGGEETQYF
13	TRBV20-1	NA	TRBJ2-7	NA	TGCAGTGCTTCAGCGGAACAGGGACACGAGCAGTACTTC	CSASAEQGHEQYF
14	TRBV20-1	NA	TRBJ1-4	few	TGCAGTGCCGCCGCCGGGACAAAAAATGAAAAACTGTTTTTT	CSAAAGTKNEKLFF
20	TRBV6-2/TRBV6-3	NA	TRBJ2-6	few	TGTGCCAGCAGTTACACACTCGGCAGGGGTACTGGTGCTGGGGCCAACGTCCTGACTTTC	CASSYTLGRGTGAGANVLTF
15	TRBV5-1	TRBD2	TRBJ2-1	many	TGCGCCAGCAGCCCTTGGGCGGGAGCCTACAATGAGCAGTTCTTC	CASSPWAGAYNEQFF
11	TRBV2	NA	TRBJ1-1	few	TGTGCCAGCATTTGGGTCACTGAAGCTTTCTTT	CASIWVTEAFF
14	TRBV10-3	TRBD1	TRBJ2-2	many	TGTGCCATCGGTTCTGAGACAGGGCCCGGGGAGCTGTTTTTT	CAIGSETGPGELFF
15	TRBV10-2	NA	TRBJ1-3	NA	TGCGCCAGCAGAACAGCTCTAGTCTCTGGAAACACCATATATTTT	CASRTALVSGNTIYF
14	TRBV20-1	NA	TRBJ2-1	few	TGCAGTGCTAGAGTGAGGGCCATCGACAATGAGCAGTTCTTC	CSARVRAIDNEQFF
18	TRBV6-5	TRBD2	TRBJ2-7	NA	TGTGCCAGCAGTTACGCCGGGATGGGTAGCGGGGCGTCCTACGACCAGTACTTC	CASSYAGMGSGASYDQYF
11	TRBV3-1	NA	TRBJ2-7	NA	TGTGCCAGCAGCCAAGGGAAAGAGCAGTACTTC	CASSQGKEQYF
14	TRBV7-9	TRBD1	TRBJ2-1	NA	TGTGCCAGCCTGCCGGGACAGGGGGCTTATGAGCAGTTCTTC	CASLPGQGAYEQFF
14	TRBV3-1	NA	TRBJ2-1	NA	TGTGCCAGCAGCAAGGCCCCTAGCCACAATGAGCAGTTCTTC	CASSKAPSHNEQFF